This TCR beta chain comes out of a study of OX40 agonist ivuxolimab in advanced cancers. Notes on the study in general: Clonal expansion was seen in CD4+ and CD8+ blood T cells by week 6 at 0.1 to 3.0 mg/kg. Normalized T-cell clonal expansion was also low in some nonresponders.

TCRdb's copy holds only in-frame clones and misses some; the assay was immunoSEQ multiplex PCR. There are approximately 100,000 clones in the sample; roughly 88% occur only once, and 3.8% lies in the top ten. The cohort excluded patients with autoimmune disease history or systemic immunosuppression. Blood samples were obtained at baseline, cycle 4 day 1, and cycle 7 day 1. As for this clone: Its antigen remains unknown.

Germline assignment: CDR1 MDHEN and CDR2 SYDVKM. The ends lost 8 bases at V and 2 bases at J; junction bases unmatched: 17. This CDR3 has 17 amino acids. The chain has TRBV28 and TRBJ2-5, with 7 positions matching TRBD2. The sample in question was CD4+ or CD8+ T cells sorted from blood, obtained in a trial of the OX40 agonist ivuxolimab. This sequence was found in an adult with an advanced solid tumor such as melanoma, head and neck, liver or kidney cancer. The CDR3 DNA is TGTGCCAGCGGCCTCCGTACTAGCGCCCGTGTTCAAGAGACCCAGTACTTC. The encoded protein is CASGLRTSARVQETQYF.